This T cell receptor (beta chain) came from a study of vaccination effects on CD4 cells after COVID-19. Method: immunoSEQ multiplex PCR; TCRdb's copy keeps in-frame clones and lacks some. The sample consists of 35,000 to 40,000 clones, 65% to 80% of them appearing once. The CDR3 is made up of 13 amino acids. V dropped 0 bases and J dropped 11 bases, with 13 bases sitting between them. Germline V gene lookup returns CDR1 SGHAT and CDR2 FQNNGV. On this clone: Its target is unknown.

Cells that had been cultured for 10 days were the source of isolated CD4+ T cells. Fresh IL-2-containing medium replaced half the medium on days 3 and 7. The V gene is TRBV11-2, the J gene TRBJ1-1; no clear D gene. The source material was CD4+ T cells from PBMCs cultured without peptide, sampled before COVID-19 vaccination. This clonotype originated in a human donor who received a COVID-19 vaccine. CDR3 amino acids: CASSLDGGIGAFF. The CDR3 coding sequence is TGTGCCAGCAGCTTAGATGGTGGGATAGGGGCTTTCTTT.